Below, 24 T cell receptor beta chains from the same sample are listed, as sequenced in a study of cytomegalovirus exposure and HLA in healthy donors. Primers included in the PCR were 60 Vbeta and 13 Jbeta primers. The repertoire was sequenced with immunoSEQ multiplex PCR; TCRdb's copy has only in-frame clones and lacks some. The repertoire holds approximately 27,000 clones, 70% seen once, with about 4.2% in the top ten. The sample consisted of PBMCs. These receptors were taken from a woman between 50 and 59 years old in good health and CMV-seronegative.

This clone was found a few times. The rearrangement uses TRBV29-1 and TRBJ2-1; TRBD1 matches 7 bases. Trimming took 6 bases from V and 4 from J; bases not matched to a gene: 9. Germline CDR1 is SQVTM and CDR2 is ANQGSEA. The CDR3 has 14 residues. CDR3: CSVHNRGRYNEQFF. In DNA form, the CDR3 reads TGCAGCGTCCATAACAGGGGCAGGTACAATGAGCAGTTCTTC.

The V and J genes are TRBV29-1 and TRBJ2-1; 8 nucleotides align to TRBD2. Trimming took 6 bases from V and 9 from J; bases not matched to a gene: 19. Per the germline V gene, CDR1 is SQVTM and CDR2 is ANQGSEA. This CDR3 has 16 residues. The DNA of the CDR3 is TGCAGCGTGATGGAGAAAGCGGGAGTTAACCTGGGTGAGCAGTTCTTC. Amino acids: CSVMEKAGVNLGEQFF.

The chain uses TRBV29-1 and TRBJ1-1; the D gene is possibly TRBD1 (6 bases). V was pared by 3 bases and J by 6 bases, with 8 bases between. Germline V gene sequence: CDR1 SQVTM, CDR2 ANQGSEA. The CDR3 covers 11 residues. The CDR3 loop reads CSVEGAAEAFF. The CDR3 DNA sequence: TGCAGCGTTGAGGGGGCCGCTGAAGCTTTCTTT.

This chain joins TRBV5-1 and TRBJ1-4; D gene uncertain. Trimming took off 6 bases at V and 8 bases at J, with 17 bases between the two ends. The CDR3 length is 14 residues. Per the germline V gene, CDR1 is SGHRS and CDR2 is YFSETQ. CDR3 amino acids: CASNQRTFGEKLFF. The CDR3, as DNA: TGCGCCAGCAACCAGAGGACTTTTGGGGAAAAACTGTTTTTT.

This rearrangement joins TRBV29-1 to TRBJ2-2, with D possibly matching TRBD1 (6 bases). The CDR3 extends over 13 amino acids. Trimming shortened V by 7 bases and J by 6 bases, and 15 bases separated the two germline ends. Germline V gives CDR1 SQVTM, CDR2 ANQGSEA. The CDR3 sequence: CSARTGQAGELFF. The CDR3 nucleotides are TGCAGCGCTCGTACAGGGCAGGCCGGGGAGCTGTTTTTT.

The rearrangement links TRBV10-3 to TRBJ2-1; a possible D gene is TRBD2 (7 bases). The germline V gene has CDR1 ENHRY and CDR2 SYGVKD. The CDR3 covers 14 residues. With 4 bases removed from V and 5 bases from J, the gap between germline ends came to 12 bases. The CDR3 nucleotides are TGTGCCATCAGTGTAAGGGGGGGCGACAATGAGCAGTTCTTC. It yields the protein CAISVRGGDNEQFF.

The CDR3 coding sequence is TGTGCCAGCACCAGGGGAAACACCATATATTTT. This encodes CASTRGNTIYF. The J gene is TRBJ1-3, the V gene TRBV6-5; D ambiguous. Germline V CDR1 and CDR2: MNHEY, SVGAGI. V was trimmed by 7 bases and J by 4 bases, leaving 5 bases between them. This CDR3 contains 11 residues.

V gene TRBV5-1 combines with J gene TRBJ2-5; 7 bases line up with TRBD1. Per the germline V gene, CDR1 is SGHRS and CDR2 is YFSETQ. The length of the CDR3 is 14 residues. After removal of 3 bases from V and 3 bases from J, the junction contained 5 bases not matched to a gene. The CDR3 DNA is TGCGCCAGCAGCTCACAGGGGTTCAAAGAGACCCAGTACTTC. It specifies CASSSQGFKETQYF.

The rearrangement joins TRBV6-5 to TRBJ2-7; D perhaps matches TRBD2 (5 bases). Germline lookup yields CDR1 MNHEY and CDR2 SVGAGI. This CDR3 is built from 13 residues. V was trimmed by 8 bases and J by 4 bases, leaving 15 bases between them. The CDR3 here is CASRGLADYEQYF. DNA for the CDR3: TGTGCCAGCCGGGGTCTAGCCGATTACGAGCAGTACTTC.

V and J are TRBV28 and TRBJ2-3; a weak D match, TRBD2 (5 bases). V was shortened by 6 bases and J by 5 bases, with 18 bases between the two germline ends. From germline, CDR1 is MDHEN and CDR2 SYDVKM. CDR3 size: 15 residues. Written as DNA, the CDR3 is TGTGCCAGCAGCCCCGGTACGCTGGGAGAAGATACGCAGTATTTT. Translation gives CASSPGTLGEDTQYF.

In DNA, the CDR3 is TGCAGCGTTGAGAGGGCGGTGGGGTTAGTTTCTGGAACTCACAATGAGCAGTTCTTC. Translating gives CSVERAVGLVSGTHNEQFF. The chain recombines TRBV29-1 with TRBJ2-1; tentatively, D is TRBD2 (5 bases). Looked up from germline, CDR1 is SQVTM and CDR2 is ANQGSEA. CDR3 size: 19 residues. V dropped 3 bases and J dropped 5 bases, with 29 bases sitting between them.

The chain employs TRBV11-2 and TRBJ1-1; possibly TRBD1 for D (6 bases). With 5 bases removed from V and 0 bases from J, the gap between germline ends came to 13 bases. The CDR3 runs to 15 residues. Germline V gene sequence: CDR1 SGHAT, CDR2 FQNNGV. The CDR3 is CASSLLTGMNTEAFF. CDR3 in DNA: TGTGCCAGCAGCCTGTTGACAGGTATGAACACTGAAGCTTTCTTT.

The chain carries TRBV7-2 and TRBJ2-4; maybe TRBD2 (5 bases). The CDR3 consists of 13 residues. The germline V gene has CDR1 SGHTA and CDR2 FQGNSA. V was pared by 5 bases and J by 6 bases, with 11 bases between. For the CDR3, the DNA is TGTGCCAGCAGCCCCCGGGCGGGAAACATTCAGTACTTC. Residues: CASSPRAGNIQYF.

The chain employs TRBV10-3 and TRBJ2-1; D perhaps matches TRBD1 (6 bases). Trimming took 7 bases from V and 6 from J, leaving 13 bases between them. The CDR3 runs 13 residues. Per germline, CDR1 ENHRY and CDR2 SYGVKD. CDR3 nucleotide sequence: TGTGCCATCACCCAGGCAGGGGCCAATGAGCAGTTCTTC. It codes for CAITQAGANEQFF.

V and J are TRBV5-4 and TRBJ2-2, with no clear D. Trimming shortened V by 0 bases and J by 2 bases, and 14 bases separated the two germline ends. CDR1 SGHNT and CDR2 YYREEE come from the germline V gene (reference sequence). The CDR3 covers 17 residues. CDR3 sequence reads: CASSLGPSGLNTGELFF. For the CDR3, the DNA is TGTGCCAGCAGCTTGGGCCCATCGGGTCTAAACACCGGGGAGCTGTTTTTT.

This clone has a single count. CDR3 sequence: CASSILGGNTQYF. CDR3 DNA: TGTGCCAGTAGTATACTAGGGGGAAATACGCAGTATTTT. The J gene is TRBJ2-3, the V gene TRBV19, with D possibly TRBD1 on 6 matching bases. The germline CDR1 and CDR2 sequences are LNHDA and SQIVND (reference sequence). Deletions cut 2 bases from V and 7 bases from J, with 10 bases between. The CDR3 length is 13 residues.

The chain carries TRBV2 and TRBJ2-5, with D possibly being TRBD2 (6 bases). Trimming left V 4 bases short and J 5 bases short, with 20 bases between. This CDR3 is 16 amino acids long. Germline values: CDR1 SNHLY, CDR2 FYNNEI. The CDR3 nucleotides are TGTGCCAGCAGTGGGGCTGGAGGAGGGAGTCAGGAGACCCAGTACTTC. Residues: CASSGAGGGSQETQYF. The full variable domain, its missing parts supplied by reference TRBV2 and TRBJ2-5, is EPEVTQTPSHQVTQMGQEVILRCVPISNHLYFYWYRQILGQKVEFLVSFYNNEISEKSEIFDDQFSVERPDGSNFTLKIRSTKLEDSAMYFCASSGAGGGSQETQYFGPGTRLLVL.

V gene TRBV6-5 combines with J gene TRBJ2-7, with D tentatively TRBD2 (6 bases). The CDR3 covers 14 residues. The germline V gene encodes CDR1 MNHEY and CDR2 SVGAGI. V lost 8 bases, J lost 2 bases, and 16 bases lay in between. CDR3 nucleotide sequence: TGTGCCAGCCGCGGGGTAGACACACCCTACGAGCAGTACTTC. Translating gives CASRGVDTPYEQYF.

V usage is TRBV11-2 and J usage is TRBJ2-1, with 12 bases that match TRBD1. The length of the CDR3 is 15 residues. Germline CDR1 SGHAT, CDR2 FQNNGV. J was trimmed by 10 bases and V by 1 base; bases with no gene match: 5. The CDR3 DNA follows: TGTGCCAGCAGCTTAGGGGGACAGGGGGCTTGGGAGCAGTTCTTC. Translation gives CASSLGGQGAWEQFF. Together with reference TRBV11-2 and TRBJ2-1, the CDR3 gives the full variable domain: EAGVAQSPRYKIIEKRQSVAFWCNPISGHATLYWYQQILGQGPKLLIQFQNNGVVDDSQLPKDRFSAERLKGVDSTLKIQPAKLEDSAVYLCASSLGGQGAWEQFFGPGTRLTVL.

The chain is built from TRBV5-1 and TRBJ1-1, with D unclear. V dropped 0 bases and J dropped 6 bases, with 18 bases sitting between them. The CDR3 runs 16 residues. Germline V lookup: CDR1 SGHRS, CDR2 YFSETQ. CDR3 in amino acids: CASSLASTPLGAEAFF. The CDR3 nucleotides are TGCGCCAGCAGCTTGGCCTCCACCCCTCTCGGGGCTGAAGCTTTCTTT. The whole variable domain, remainder taken from reference TRBV5-1 and TRBJ1-1, is KAGVTQTPRYLIKTRGQQVTLSCSPISGHRSVSWYQQTPGQGLQFLFEYFSETQRNKGNFPGRFSGRQFSNSRSEMNVSTLELGDSALYLCASSLASTPLGAEAFFGQGTRLTVV.

The chain couples TRBV4-1 to TRBJ2-7; TRBD1 matches at 9 bases. Germline values: CDR1 MGHRA, CDR2 YSYEKL. The CDR3 is 14 residues long. Trimming took 2 bases from V and 5 from J; bases not matched to a gene: 4. The CDR3 DNA is TGCGCCAGCAGCCAAAACAGGGGGCCAAACGAGCAGTACTTC. This sequence encodes CASSQNRGPNEQYF.

The rearrangement links TRBV19 to TRBJ1-1; no clear D. Trimming took 3 bases from V and 0 from J, leaving 8 bases between them. This CDR3 contains 14 residues. Germline V gives CDR1 LNHDA, CDR2 SQIVND (reference sequence). CDR3 nucleotides: TGTGCCAGTAGTATGTCCAGAATGAACACTGAAGCTTTCTTT. This sequence encodes CASSMSRMNTEAFF.

V usage is TRBV25-1 and J usage is TRBJ2-7, with D perhaps TRBD2 (5 bases). This CDR3 contains 12 residues. The V gene's germline CDR1 is MGHDK and CDR2 SYGVNS. The V gene lost 7 bases and the J gene lost 3 bases, with 10 bases spanning the gap. The DNA for the CDR3 is TGTGCCAGCACCGGCGGACTCTACGAGCAGTACTTC. Encoded protein: CASTGGLYEQYF.

This sequence joins TRBV19 and TRBJ1-2; 8 nucleotides line up with TRBD1. CDR1 LNHDA and CDR2 SQIVND come from the germline V gene (reference sequence). CDR3 size: 14 residues. V gave up 5 bases and J gave up 6 bases; unmatched junction bases: 8. CDR3 sequence: CASSERDRLNGYTF. CDR3 DNA sequence: TGTGCCAGTAGTGAGAGGGACAGGCTCAATGGCTACACCTTC. The entire variable domain, with the rest obtained from reference TRBV19 and TRBJ1-2, is as follows: DGGITQSPKYLFRKEGQNVTLSCEQNLNHDAMYWYRQDPGQGLRLIYYSQIVNDFQKGDIAEGYSVSREKKESFPLTVTSAQKNPTAFYLCASSERDRLNGYTFGSGTRLTVV.